These 31 T cell receptor beta chains were sequenced from one sample in a study of blood T cells in healthy people across ages. Using a J-beta primer mix together with a sample-barcoded 5' primer, a second PCR was run for roughly 6 to 12 cycles. TCRdb re-called the 5' RACE reads through MiXCR, storing one row per CDR3 protein. The sample lists 950,000 to 1,200,000 distinct CDR3 sequences, under 40% occurring once. Input material: blood. These receptors were obtained from a man in his late teens or twenties in good health.

This clonotype was detected once. This chain connects TRBV6-6 to TRBJ1-5, with 10 bases fitting TRBD1. V lost 2 bases and J lost 6; bases outside the gene matches: 1. The CDR3 has 14 amino acids. Germline V gene lookup returns CDR1 MNHNY and CDR2 SVGAGI (reference sequence). CDR3 sequence: CASSYDRGLQPQHF. The DNA of the CDR3 is TGTGCCAGCAGTTACGACAGGGGGCTTCAGCCCCAGCATTTT.

This rearrangement joins TRBV4-3 to TRBJ1-6; 7 bases map to TRBD1. V lost 0 bases, J lost 5 bases, and 4 bases stayed unmatched. Germline loops: CDR1 LGHNA, CDR2 YSLEER. The CDR3 contains 16 residues. CDR3 loop: CASSQEGGSDNSPLHF. CDR3 DNA: TGCGCCAGCAGCCAAGAAGGGGGCTCGGATAATTCACCCCTCCACTTT.

Concerning this clonotype: Relative to the germline gene, one junction end is altered; a read error may explain this. The V and J genes are TRBV7-2 and TRBJ1-5, with no clear D. Germline loops: CDR1 SGHTA, CDR2 FQGNSA. CDR3 size: 12 residues. The CDR3 sequence: CVSSSIAQPQHF. Here the CDR3 DNA reads TGTGTCAGCAGCTCTATTGCTCAGCCCCAGCATTTT.

The genes are TRBV9 and TRBJ1-6; D is perhaps TRBD1 (6 bases). With 0 bases removed from V and 10 bases from J, the gap between germline ends came to 11 bases. Germline-derived CDR1 and CDR2 are SGDLS and YYNGEE. There are 14 residues in the CDR3. In nucleotides, the CDR3 is TGTGCCAGCAGCGTAGTGTCAGGGGAATCACCCCTCCACTTT. This codes for CASSVVSGESPLHF.

This clonotype was detected a few times. The chain employs TRBV20-1 and TRBJ2-1; 13 bases are a match to TRBD2. V lost 4 bases and J lost 7; bases outside the gene matches: 7. CDR3 size: 15 residues. Per the germline V gene, CDR1 is DFQATT and CDR2 is SNEGSKA (reference sequence). The CDR3 DNA reads TGCAGTGCTACGCGGGGGACTAGCGGGGTAAATGAGCAGTTCTTC. Encoded protein: CSATRGTSGVNEQFF.

This chain uses TRBV19 with TRBJ2-2; D is perhaps TRBD2 (7 bases). With 1 base removed from V and 7 bases from J, the gap between germline ends came to 13 bases. This CDR3 has 15 amino acids. Germline lookup yields CDR1 LNHDA and CDR2 SQIVND (reference sequence). CDR3: CASSIVGGAVGELFF. For the CDR3, the DNA is TGTGCCAGTAGTATAGTAGGGGGGGCCGTCGGGGAGCTGTTTTTT.

Notes on this clonotype: Its ends do not fully match the called genes, so a read error is possible. The chain links TRBV29-1 to TRBJ1-2; TRBD1 is a possible D gene (6 bases). CDR3 length: 13 residues. Per the germline V gene, CDR1 is SQVTM and CDR2 is ANQGSEA. The CDR3 spells CGVRSDSVYGYTF. CDR3 nucleotides: TGCGGCGTCAGATCGGACAGCGTCTATGGCTACACCTTC.

The table lists this clonotype with a few counts. This chain links TRBV4-3 with TRBJ1-4; unclear D gene. In germline, CDR1 is LGHNA, CDR2 YSLEER. V was pared by 1 base and J by 6 bases, with 12 bases between. The CDR3 runs to 15 residues. The CDR3 is CASSQVDWFYEKLFF. In nucleotides, the CDR3 is TGCGCCAGCAGCCAAGTGGACTGGTTTTATGAAAAACTGTTTTTT.

The chain has TRBV5-1 and TRBJ2-5; D possibly corresponds to TRBD1 (6 bases). V lost 5 bases, J lost 3 bases, and 14 bases lay in between. Germline CDR1 and CDR2: SGHRS and YFSETQ. This CDR3 comprises 14 residues. This chain's CDR3 is CASSNRTAEETQYF. The CDR3 bases are TGCGCCAGCAGTAATAGGACAGCAGAAGAGACCCAGTACTTC.

This rearrangement joins TRBV4-1 to TRBJ1-5; D is undetermined. V was cut by 3 bases and J by 6 bases, with 9 bases left in between. This CDR3 is 13 amino acids long. The V gene's germline CDR1 is MGHRA and CDR2 YSYEKL. CDR3: CASSQVYIQPQHF. CDR3 DNA sequence: TGCGCCAGCAGCCAGGTTTACATTCAGCCCCAGCATTTT.

The chain carries TRBV25-1 and TRBJ1-2, with 8 bases lining up with TRBD1. The CDR3 runs to 13 residues. V lost 6 bases and J lost 8; bases outside the gene matches: 8. CDR1 and CDR2 (germline): MGHDK, SYGVNS. This chain's CDR3 is CASSVRGLEGYTF. The CDR3 coding sequence is TGTGCCAGCAGCGTCAGGGGGCTAGAAGGCTACACCTTC.

In its sample, this clonotype was seen many times. The V call is TRBV10-3, the J call TRBJ2-5, with 8 bases fitting TRBD1. Unmatched junction bases numbered 6, after V lost 6 bases and J lost 3 bases. CDR3 length equals 14 residues. The germline CDR1 and CDR2 sequences are ENHRY and SYGVKD. The chain's CDR3 is CAIRPSTGEETQYF. CDR3 nucleotides: TGTGCCATCAGGCCATCGACAGGGGAAGAGACCCAGTACTTC.

This clonotype was observed a handful of times. The chain combines TRBV7-2 with TRBJ2-5, with D perhaps given as TRBD1 or TRBD2 (5 bases each). The V gene lost 1 base and the J gene lost 5 bases, with 14 bases spanning the gap. Germline V lookup: CDR1 SGHTA, CDR2 FQGNSA. This CDR3 region has 15 residues. CDR3 sequence reads: CASSLVGAFSETQYF. The CDR3 bases are TGTGCCAGCAGCTTAGTCGGGGCTTTCAGCGAGACCCAGTACTTC.

The rearrangement joins TRBV6-1 to TRBJ1-4, with D possibly matching TRBD1 (5 bases). The CDR3 extends over 15 amino acids. Trimming removed 2 bases at V and 3 bases at J, with 10 bases between. Germline CDR1 reads MNHNS; CDR2 reads SASEGT. DNA for the CDR3: TGTGCCAGCAGTGAAAAGTGGGGGGCTAATGAAAAACTGTTTTTT. It yields the protein CASSEKWGANEKLFF.

The gene calls are TRBV20-1 and TRBJ2-1, with 7 bases fitting TRBD2. J lost 2 bases, V lost 1 base, and 5 bases had no gene match. The CDR3 consists of 15 residues. Germline V lookup: CDR1 DFQATT, CDR2 SNEGSKA (reference sequence). The CDR3 spells CSARVSGATYNEQFF. The CDR3, as DNA: TGCAGTGCTAGAGTCAGCGGGGCCACCTACAATGAGCAGTTCTTC.

V usage is TRBV5-1 and J usage is TRBJ2-3, with TRBD1 identical over 9 bases. Germline lookup yields CDR1 SGHRS and CDR2 YFSETQ. The V segment lost 4 bases and the J segment 2 bases; nucleotides outside the gene matches: 8. The CDR3 covers 16 residues. In DNA, the CDR3 is TGCGCCAGCAGCAACAGGGGGCACTCCCCCACAGATACGCAGTATTTT. Residues: CASSNRGHSPTDTQYF.

As for this clonotype: An end of the junction differs from the germline gene, which may be a read error. The rearrangement uses TRBV20-1 and TRBJ1-1; D is uncertain. Germline loops: CDR1 DFQATT, CDR2 SNEGSKA (reference sequence). This CDR3 spans 13 amino acids. The CDR3 DNA reads as TGCGGTGCTAGGAAAAACATGAACACTGAAGCTTTCTTT. It is translated as CGARKNMNTEAFF.

The CDR3 protein is CASSPVGGEDTEAFF. The CDR3 DNA is TGTGCCAGCAGCCCAGTGGGGGGGGAGGACACTGAAGCTTTCTTT. The V and J genes are TRBV7-9 and TRBJ1-1; the D gene is possibly TRBD1 (5 bases). Between the trimmed V and J ends, which lost 5 bases and 3 bases, there was a span of 16 bases. Germline V gives CDR1 SEHNR, CDR2 FQNEAQ (reference sequence). CDR3 length equals 15 residues.

The V and J genes are TRBV20-1 and TRBJ2-2; D is undetermined. The germline gives CDR1 DFQATT, CDR2 SNEGSKA (reference sequence). This CDR3 has 13 residues. Between the trimmed V and J ends, which lost 6 bases and 1 base, there was a span of 9 bases. In DNA form, the CDR3 reads TGCAGTGCCTTCAGCTTGAACACCGGGGAGCTGTTTTTT. Its protein product is CSAFSLNTGELFF.

The genes are TRBV7-9 and TRBJ1-2; D possibly corresponds to TRBD1 (5 bases). In germline, CDR1 is SEHNR, CDR2 FQNEAQ (reference sequence). V lost 1 base, J lost 6 bases, and 12 bases lay in between. The CDR3 runs 14 residues. The CDR3 loop reads CASSLGEWGNGYTF. The CDR3 DNA is TGTGCCAGCAGCTTAGGGGAGTGGGGGAATGGCTACACCTTC.

The gene calls are TRBV11-2 and TRBJ1-2; weak D call: TRBD1 (5 bases). The CDR3 sequence is 15 residues long. Germline V lookup: CDR1 SGHAT, CDR2 FQNNGV. The ends were cut back, 2 bases at V and 4 bases at J, with 14 bases in the middle. CDR3 loop: CASSLNQGNSYGYTF. The CDR3 nucleotides are TGTGCCAGCAGCTTAAATCAGGGAAACAGCTATGGCTACACCTTC.

The rearrangement links TRBV21-1 to TRBJ1-4; TRBD1, the table's D call, lacks a check against the DNA. TRBV21-1 is described as a pseudogene. CDR3 size: 14 residues. The CDR3 protein is CASSKANPGEKLFF. The CDR3 coding sequence is TGTGCCAGCAGCAAAGCAAACCCCGGGGAAAAACTGTTTTTT.

This chain connects TRBV19 to TRBJ1-2; D is uncertain. Germline V lookup: CDR1 LNHDA, CDR2 SQIVND (reference sequence). Deletions cut 9 bases from V and 4 bases from J, with 27 bases between. The CDR3 totals 17 residues. The CDR3 nucleotides are TGTGCCAGCCCCGTACCTCAGGAGGAGGCCGGTGGCTATGGCTACACCTTC. Translation: CASPVPQEEAGGYGYTF.

This clonotype showed up just a few times. Sequence at one end of the junction differs from germline and may be a read error. The chain combines TRBV10-3 with TRBJ2-5; 16 bases align to TRBD2. The CDR3 extends over 17 amino acids. The germline V gene has CDR1 ENHRY and CDR2 SYGVKD. In DNA, the CDR3 is TGTGCCATCACTGAGGGACTAGCGGGGGGGCCGTCAGAGACCCAGTACTTC. Protein product: CAITEGLAGGPSETQYF.

The table lists this clonotype with a few counts. The V and J genes are TRBV20-1 and TRBJ1-5; D perhaps matches TRBD1 (6 bases). V lost 1 base and J 6 bases, leaving 10 bases between the germline ends. The CDR3 consists of 13 residues. Germline lookup yields CDR1 DFQATT and CDR2 SNEGSKA (reference sequence). This CDR3 reads CSARVTGSQPQHF. The DNA of the CDR3 is TGCAGTGCTAGAGTCACAGGGTCTCAGCCCCAGCATTTT.

In this sample, this clonotype turned up many times. This chain links TRBV29-1 with TRBJ2-7; 9 bases fit TRBD1. This CDR3 contains 12 residues. From germline, CDR1 is SQVTM and CDR2 ANQGSEA. V shed 7 bases, J shed 1 base, and the junction held 2 bases outside the gene matches. The CDR3 bases are TGCAGCGCTGGACAGGGGTCCTACGAGCAGTACTTC. This translates into CSAGQGSYEQYF.

V gene TRBV5-1 combines with J gene TRBJ1-1, with TRBD1 identical over 7 bases. Germline V gives CDR1 SGHRS, CDR2 YFSETQ. The length of the CDR3 is 18 residues. With V trimmed by 4 bases and J by 0 bases, 15 bases remained unmatched. CDR3 nucleotide sequence: TGCGCCAGCAGCAAGGACTTACAGGGGAGGGTCCTGAACACTGAAGCTTTCTTT. Encoded protein: CASSKDLQGRVLNTEAFF.

V usage is TRBV12-3 or TRBV12-4 and J usage is TRBJ1-4; no reliable D call. This CDR3 contains 13 residues. The germline V and J ends were trimmed by 3 bases and 8 bases, with 10 bases remaining between them. CDR3 loop: CASSFRVGEKLFF. DNA of the CDR3: TGTGCCAGCAGTTTTCGGGTAGGAGAAAAACTGTTTTTT.

This clonotype occurred a few times. The chain recombines TRBV21-1 with TRBJ2-7; the D call TRBD1 from the table was never checked on the DNA. TRBV21-1 is reported as a pseudogene. The CDR3 runs to 14 residues. The CDR3 DNA is TGTGCCAGCAGCTGCAGGGGGCGAACCCTTAACGGGTACTTC. It translates to CASSCRGRTLNGYF.

V and J are TRBV7-2 and TRBJ1-4; D is possibly TRBD1 (5 bases). The CDR3 contains 13 residues. Germline V gene lookup returns CDR1 SGHTA and CDR2 FQGNSA. The V and J ends lost 6 bases and 8 bases respectively, with 13 bases between them. The CDR3 spells CASSLGAGEKLFF. DNA of the CDR3: TGTGCCAGCAGTCTCGGGGCTGGCGAAAAACTGTTTTTT. The full variable domain, with the rest looked up from reference TRBV7-2 and TRBJ1-4, is GAGVSQSPSNKVTEKGKDVELRCDPISGHTALYWYRQSLGQGLEFLIYFQGNSAPDKSGLPSDRFSAERTGGSVSTLTIQRTQQEDSAVYLCASSLGAGEKLFFGSGTQLSVL.

This rearrangement joins TRBV5-1 to TRBJ1-4, with a weak D call TRBD1 (5 bases). V was shortened by 4 bases and J by 6 bases, with 16 bases between the two germline ends. CDR3 length: 15 residues. Germline CDR1 SGHRS, CDR2 YFSETQ. CDR3 sequence: CASSLRPGRDEKLFF. In DNA, the CDR3 is TGCGCCAGCAGCCTACGTCCAGGGCGTGATGAAAAACTGTTTTTT.